Here is one T cell receptor beta chain with its context. This sample is drawn from a study of blood T cell repertoires in COVID-19. Produced via immunoSEQ multiplex PCR; TCRdb's table is partial and in-frame only. The sample holds 110,000 to 150,000 clones; just under 90% are singletons and the top ten take about 11%. Germline CDR1 is GTSNPN and CDR2 is SVGIG (reference sequence). The CDR3 is made up of 14 amino acids. V was trimmed by 4 bases and J by 6 bases, leaving 16 bases between them. This TCR was recovered from a woman older than 75 with acute or convalescent COVID-19. The chain joins TRBV30 to TRBJ1-5, with a weak D call TRBD1 (6 bases). The specimen sequenced was peripheral blood. CDR3 amino acids: CAWNNEGGGQPQHF. The CDR3 DNA is TGTGCCTGGAATAATGAGGGAGGGGGTCAGCCCCAGCATTTT.